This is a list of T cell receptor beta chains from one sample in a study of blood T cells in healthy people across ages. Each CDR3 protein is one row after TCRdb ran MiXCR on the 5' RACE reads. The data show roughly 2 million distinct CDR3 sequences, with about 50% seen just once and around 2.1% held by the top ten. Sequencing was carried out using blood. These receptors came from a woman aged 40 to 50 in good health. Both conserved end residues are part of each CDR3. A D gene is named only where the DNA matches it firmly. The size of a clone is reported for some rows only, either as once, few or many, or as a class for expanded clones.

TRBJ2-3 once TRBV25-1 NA CASSEWGPPEDTQYF TGTGCCAGCAGTGAATGGGGGCCACCGGAAGATACGCAGTATTTT
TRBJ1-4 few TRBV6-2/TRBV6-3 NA CASRDGATNEKLFF TGTGCCAGCAGGGACGGTGCAACTAATGAAAAACTGTTTTTT
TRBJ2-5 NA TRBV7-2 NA CASSTSQGRQYF TGTGCCAGCAGCACGAGCCAAGGTAGGCAGTACTTC
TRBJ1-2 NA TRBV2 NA CASSKEGLSYGYTF TGTGCCAGCTCCAAGGAGGGCCTCTCATATGGCTACACCTTC
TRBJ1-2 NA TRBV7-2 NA CATRGAANYGYTF TGTGCCACCCGGGGGGCCGCCAACTATGGCTACACCTTC
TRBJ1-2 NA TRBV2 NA CASGEWLYYGYTF TGTGCCAGCGGTGAATGGCTATACTATGGCTACACCTTC
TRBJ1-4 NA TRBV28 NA CASDRSGFNEKLFF TGTGCCAGCGACCGGTCCGGGTTTAATGAAAAACTGTTTTTT
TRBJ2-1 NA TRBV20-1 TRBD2 CSARAPTSGLNYNEQFF TGCAGTGCTAGAGCCCCCACTAGCGGGCTGAATTACAATGAGCAGTTCTTC
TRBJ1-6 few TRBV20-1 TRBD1 CSARDRQSAGKLEPLHF TGCAGTGCTAGGGACAGGCAGTCGGCCGGGAAACTAGAACCCCTCCACTTT
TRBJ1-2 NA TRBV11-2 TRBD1 CASSSGTGLNYGYTF TGTGCCAGCAGCTCGGGGACAGGGTTGAACTATGGCTACACCTTC
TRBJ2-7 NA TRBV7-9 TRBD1 CASSPTGQVGSYEQYF TGTGCCAGCAGCCCAACGGGACAGGTCGGCTCCTACGAGCAGTACTTC
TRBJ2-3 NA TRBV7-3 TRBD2 CASSSQPGLATDTQYF TGTGCCAGCAGCTCCCAACCGGGACTAGCTACAGATACGCAGTATTTT
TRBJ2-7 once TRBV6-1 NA CASSTRWDAYEQYF TGTGCCAGCAGTACCCGATGGGACGCCTACGAGCAGTACTTC
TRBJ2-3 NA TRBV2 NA CASSDIGEGNTDTQYF TGTGCCAGCAGTGACATCGGGGAAGGAAACACAGATACGCAGTATTTT
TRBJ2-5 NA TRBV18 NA CASSSQTEAAGTQYF TGTGCCAGCTCATCCCAGACAGAGGCCGCAGGGACCCAGTACTTC
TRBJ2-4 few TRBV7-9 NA CASNLLAAGGGNIQYF TGTGCCAGCAACCTCTTGGCAGCGGGTGGGGGAAACATTCAGTACTTC
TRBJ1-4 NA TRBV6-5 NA CASGRVTGEKLFF TGTGCCAGCGGCAGGGTTACCGGTGAAAAACTGTTTTTT
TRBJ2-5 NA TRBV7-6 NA CASSSVRRTQETQYF TGTGCCAGCAGCTCCGTACGACGGACTCAAGAGACCCAGTACTTC
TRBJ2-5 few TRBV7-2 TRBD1 CASSLHPRDRGFQETQYF TGTGCCAGCAGCTTACATCCCCGGGACAGGGGTTTCCAAGAGACCCAGTACTTC
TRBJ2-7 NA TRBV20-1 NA CSASNTFSYEQYF TGCAGTGCTAGCAATACCTTCTCCTACGAGCAGTACTTC
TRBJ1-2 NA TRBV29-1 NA CSVGRELGYGYTF TGCAGCGTTGGCAGGGAATTGGGATATGGCTACACCTTC
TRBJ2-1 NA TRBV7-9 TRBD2 CASSLANLAGALSSYNEQFF TGTGCCAGCAGCTTAGCAAATCTAGCGGGGGCCCTCAGCTCCTACAATGAGCAGTTCTTC
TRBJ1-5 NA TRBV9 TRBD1 CASSQGQGAFSNQPQHF TGTGCCAGCAGCCAGGGACAGGGGGCTTTTAGCAATCAGCCCCAGCATTTT